This T cell receptor (beta chain) is drawn from a study of CD8+ T cells in alopecia areata. At the level of the study: Twice a day, 5 to 10 mg of oral tofacitinib was administered to treated patients. The investigators scored severity in treated patients by the percentage of affected scalp area.

Regarding the study as a whole: It was observed that many expanded lesional clones persisted in scalp and blood during tofacitinib.

Germline V gene data show CDR1 as PRHDT and CDR2 as FYEKMQ (reference sequence). The CDR3 has 16 amino acids. With V trimmed by 1 base and J by 3 bases, 6 bases remained unmatched. Sequencing relied on a cDNA template that was reverse transcribed from extracted RNA. The data were produced by immunoSEQ multiplex PCR, yet TCRdb's version contains in-frame clones alone and is incomplete. The table records about 300,000 clones, 55% to 75% of them present only once. For this clone: Its antigen is not identified.

As to treatment: oral pan-JAK inhibitor, 5-10 mg twice daily. The rearrangement joins TRBV13 to TRBJ2-3; 8 nucleotides match TRBD2. This TCR derives from a human donor with alopecia areata. The sequences come from CD4+ T cells sorted from blood, collected at week 24, from a patient treated with tofacitinib. For the CDR3, the DNA is TGTGCCAGCAGCTTAGTTGGCGGGGGGTCTACAGATACGCAGTATTTT. Its translation is CASSLVGGGSTDTQYF.